A selection of T cell receptor beta chains follows, all from one sample in a study of beta chain features in type 1 diabetes. Assay used: immunoSEQ multiplex PCR; TCRdb lists only in-frame clones, some missing. The table includes 150,000 to 200,000 clones, approximately 7.8% detected once. What was sequenced was central memory CD4+ T cells from blood. These receptors all come from a woman in her thirties or forties with type 1 diabetes. The CDR3 runs from the conserved cysteine through the conserved F or W. A D gene is named only where the DNA matches it firmly. Clone size is not always given. Where it is, it says once, few, many or a class for expanded clones.

TRBD2,TRBV7-3,-,TRBJ2-6,CASSGVAGAGANVLTF,TGTGCCAGCTCTGGAGTAGCGGGAGCTGGGGCCAACGTCCTGACTTTC
-,TRBV28,-,TRBJ2-1,CASSQEILEPEQFF,TGTGCCAGCAGCCAAGAGATACTAGAACCCGAGCAGTTCTTC
-,TRBV7-9,-,TRBJ1-1,CASALAGNTEAFF,TGTGCCAGCGCCTTGGCGGGGAACACTGAAGCTTTCTTT
TRBD1,TRBV7-9,many,TRBJ1-1,CASSPKDRLNTEAFF,TGTGCCAGCAGCCCGAAGGACAGGCTGAACACTGAAGCTTTCTTT
-,TRBV29-1,few,TRBJ2-3,CSVEDDLRGATTDTQYF,TGCAGCGTTGAAGACGACTTACGGGGGGCAACTACAGATACGCAGTATTTT
-,TRBV28,-,TRBJ1-3,CASSPRDAGNTIYF,TGTGCCAGCAGCCCGCGGGACGCTGGAAACACCATATATTTT
-,TRBV7-9,-,TRBJ1-4,CASSLGGAGNEKLFF,TGTGCCAGCAGCTTAGGAGGCGCTGGTAATGAAAAACTGTTTTTT
-,TRBV18,-,TRBJ1-1,CASSPLNRDNGNTEAFF,TGTGCCAGCTCACCGCTAAACAGGGATAATGGGAACACTGAAGCTTTCTTT
-,TRBV6-6,few,TRBJ1-5,CASTKTDFSNQPQHF,TGTGCCAGCACCAAGACAGATTTTAGCAATCAGCCCCAGCATTTT
TRBD2,TRBV5-6,many,TRBJ2-1,CASSLTSGGADEQFF,TGTGCCAGCAGCTTAACTAGCGGGGGGGCCGATGAGCAGTTCTTC
TRBD1,TRBV9,-,TRBJ1-2,CASSVGGQGVNYGYTF,TGTGCCAGCAGCGTAGGTGGACAGGGGGTCAACTATGGCTACACCTTC
-,TRBV6-5,few,TRBJ2-7,CASRDGAASYYEQYF,TGTGCCAGCAGGGATGGGGCAGCGTCGTACTACGAGCAGTACTTC
-,TRBV29-1,-,TRBJ2-3,CSAAPGLTTDTQYF,TGCAGCGCCGCCCCGGGACTGACGACAGATACGCAGTATTTT
TRBD1,TRBV19,-,TRBJ1-6,CASSMGQGLHF,TGTGCCAGTAGTATGGGACAGGGGCTCCACTTT
-,TRBV9,few,TRBJ2-7,CASSVAMGSSYEQYF,TGTGCCAGCAGCGTAGCTATGGGGAGCTCCTACGAGCAGTACTTC
-,TRBV29-1,once,TRBJ1-6,CSVSTGLNNSPLHF,TGCAGCGTGTCGACAGGTCTCAACAATTCACCCCTCCACTTT
-,TRBV5-1,-,TRBJ1-5,CASSLATGDGSQPQHF,TGCGCCAGCAGCTTGGCCACGGGGGACGGGAGTCAGCCCCAGCATTTT
TRBD1,TRBV5-1,few,TRBJ1-1,CASSSQGARTEAFF,TGCGCCAGCAGCTCACAGGGGGCAAGAACTGAAGCTTTCTTT
TRBD1,TRBV7-6,-,TRBJ1-2,CASSSTGGALDGYTF,TGTGCCAGCAGCTCGACAGGGGGCGCGTTAGATGGCTACACCTTC
-,TRBV5-1,-,TRBJ1-1,CASTRGGQVQTEAFF,TGCGCCAGCACAAGGGGTGGGCAGGTTCAGACTGAAGCTTTCTTT
TRBD1,TRBV4-2,-,TRBJ1-4,CASSQEGGTGNEKLFF,TGTGCCAGCAGCCAAGAAGGAGGGACAGGGAATGAAAAACTGTTTTTT
-,TRBV7-2,-,TRBJ2-3,CASSPPGSTDTQYF,TGTGCCAGCAGCCCCCCAGGTAGCACAGATACGCAGTATTTT
-,TRBV4-1,few,TRBJ1-5,CASSQDAALQPQHF,TGCGCCAGCAGCCAAGACGCAGCGCTACAGCCCCAGCATTTT
-,TRBV7-9,few,TRBJ2-5,CASSLDLPVRETQYF,TGTGCCAGCAGCTTAGATTTGCCAGTCAGAGAGACCCAGTACTTC
-,TRBV6-5,-,TRBJ2-2,CASTSVYGELFF,TGTGCCAGCACCTCAGTTTATGGGGAGCTGTTTTTT
TRBD1,TRBV14,few,TRBJ2-5,CASSPHRDRQETQYF,TGTGCCAGCAGCCCTCACCGGGACAGACAAGAGACCCAGTACTTC
-,TRBV7-9,few,TRBJ2-4,CASSLRGAPQNIQYF,TGTGCCAGCAGCTTACGCGGGGCGCCCCAAAACATTCAGTACTTC
TRBD1,TRBV4-1,few,TRBJ1-2,CASSQGLGQLTYGYTF,TGCGCCAGCAGCCAAGGTTTGGGACAGCTAACCTATGGCTACACCTTC
-,TRBV28,few,TRBJ2-5,CASRNQGIVETQYF,TGTGCCAGCAGAAACCAGGGGATTGTGGAGACCCAGTACTTC
-,TRBV27,-,TRBJ2-6,CASSPREANVLTF,TGTGCCAGCAGTCCTCGGGAGGCCAACGTCCTGACTTTC
-,TRBV7-2,few,TRBJ2-7,CASSSSTVYEQYF,TGTGCCAGCAGCTCGTCGACAGTCTACGAGCAGTACTTC